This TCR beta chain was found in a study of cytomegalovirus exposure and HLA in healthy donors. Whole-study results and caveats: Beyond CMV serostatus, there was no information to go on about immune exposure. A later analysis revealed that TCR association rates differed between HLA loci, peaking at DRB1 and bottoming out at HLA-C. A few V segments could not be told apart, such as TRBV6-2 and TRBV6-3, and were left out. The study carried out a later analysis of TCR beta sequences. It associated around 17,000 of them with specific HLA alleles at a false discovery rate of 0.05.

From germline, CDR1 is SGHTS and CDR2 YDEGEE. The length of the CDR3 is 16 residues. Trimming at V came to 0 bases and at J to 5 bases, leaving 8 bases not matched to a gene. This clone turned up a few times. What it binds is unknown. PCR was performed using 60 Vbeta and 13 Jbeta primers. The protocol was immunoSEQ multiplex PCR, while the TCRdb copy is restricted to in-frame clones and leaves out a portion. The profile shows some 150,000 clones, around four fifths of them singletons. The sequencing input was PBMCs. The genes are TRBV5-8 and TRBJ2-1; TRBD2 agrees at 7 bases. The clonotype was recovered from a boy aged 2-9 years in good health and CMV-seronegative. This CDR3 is CASSLGDLAVNNEQFF. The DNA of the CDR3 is TGTGCCAGCAGCTTGGGTGATCTAGCGGTGAACAATGAGCAGTTCTTC.